This T cell receptor beta chain was sequenced in a study of cytomegalovirus exposure and HLA in healthy donors. PCR primers comprised 60 Vbeta and 13 Jbeta primers. Profiling relied on immunoSEQ multiplex PCR, and the TCRdb table lists in-frame clones only, not all of them. The sample yields some 140,000 clones, roughly 85% seen once. The V gene's germline CDR1 is MDHEN and CDR2 SYDVKM. V dropped 7 bases and J dropped 9 bases, with 13 bases sitting between them. The CDR3 runs 13 residues. This rearrangement joins TRBV28 to TRBJ1-6; a possible D gene is TRBD1 (6 bases). Sequenced sample: PBMCs. This TCR came from a man in his forties in good health and CMV-seropositive. CDR3 coding DNA: TGTGCCAGCAAACTCACAGGGTTTTCACCCCTCCACTTT. This codes for CASKLTGFSPLHF.